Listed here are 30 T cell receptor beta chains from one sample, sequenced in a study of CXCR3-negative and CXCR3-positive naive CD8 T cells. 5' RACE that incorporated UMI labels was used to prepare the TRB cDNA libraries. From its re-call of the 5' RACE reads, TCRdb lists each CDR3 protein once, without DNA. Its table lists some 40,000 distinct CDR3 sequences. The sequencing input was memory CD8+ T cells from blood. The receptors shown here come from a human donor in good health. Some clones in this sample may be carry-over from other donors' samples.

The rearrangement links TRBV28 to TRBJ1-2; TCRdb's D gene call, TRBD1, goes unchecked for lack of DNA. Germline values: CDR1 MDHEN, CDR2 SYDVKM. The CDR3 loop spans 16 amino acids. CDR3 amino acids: CASSTPRDVGFYGYTF.

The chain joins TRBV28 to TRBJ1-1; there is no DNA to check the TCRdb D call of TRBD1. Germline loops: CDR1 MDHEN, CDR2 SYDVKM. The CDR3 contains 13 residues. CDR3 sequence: CASSRRGDTEAFF.

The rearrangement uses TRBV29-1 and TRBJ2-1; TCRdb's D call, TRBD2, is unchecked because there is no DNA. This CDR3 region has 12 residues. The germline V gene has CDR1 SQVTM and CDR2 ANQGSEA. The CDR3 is CSVSGPIPEQFF.

CDR3 region: CASSSTVSGNTIYF. V and J are TRBV2 and TRBJ1-3; TCRdb lists TRBD1, though no DNA is available to test this call. Germline V gene data show CDR1 as SNHLY and CDR2 as FYNNEI. The length of the CDR3 is 14 residues.

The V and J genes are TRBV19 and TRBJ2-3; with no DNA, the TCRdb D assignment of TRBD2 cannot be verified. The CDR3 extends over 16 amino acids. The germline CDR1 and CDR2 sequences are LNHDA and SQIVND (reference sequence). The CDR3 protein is CASSIVLAGSTDTQYF.

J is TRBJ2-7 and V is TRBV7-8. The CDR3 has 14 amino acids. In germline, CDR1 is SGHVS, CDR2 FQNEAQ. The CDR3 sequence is CASSEPTDINEQYF.

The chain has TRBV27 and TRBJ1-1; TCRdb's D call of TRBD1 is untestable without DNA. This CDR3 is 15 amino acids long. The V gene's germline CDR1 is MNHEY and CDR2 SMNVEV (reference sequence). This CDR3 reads CASSPPRARNTEAFF.

CDR3 region: CSVRGDSYNEQFF. V and J are TRBV29-1 and TRBJ2-1; the D gene TCRdb calls, TRBD1, cannot be checked with no DNA. The CDR3 has 13 residues. CDR1 is SQVTM, CDR2 ANQGSEA, per germline.

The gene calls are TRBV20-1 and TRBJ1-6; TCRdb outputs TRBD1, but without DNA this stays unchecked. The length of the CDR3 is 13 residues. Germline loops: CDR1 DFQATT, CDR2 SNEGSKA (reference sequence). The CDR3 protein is CSAGTGDGSPLHF.

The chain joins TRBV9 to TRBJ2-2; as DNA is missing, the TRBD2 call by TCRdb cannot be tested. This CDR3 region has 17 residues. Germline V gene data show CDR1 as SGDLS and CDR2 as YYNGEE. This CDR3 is CASSVGRLADITGELFF. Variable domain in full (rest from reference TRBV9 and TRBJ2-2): DSGVTQTPKHLITATGQRVTLRCSPRSGDLSVYWYQQSLDQGLQFLIQYYNGEERAKGNILERFSAQQFPDLHSELNLSSLELGDSALYFCASSVGRLADITGELFFGEGSRLTVL.

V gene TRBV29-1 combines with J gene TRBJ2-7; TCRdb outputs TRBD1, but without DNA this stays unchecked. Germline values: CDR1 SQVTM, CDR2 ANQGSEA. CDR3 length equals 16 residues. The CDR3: CSVEDGPAGPAYEQYF.

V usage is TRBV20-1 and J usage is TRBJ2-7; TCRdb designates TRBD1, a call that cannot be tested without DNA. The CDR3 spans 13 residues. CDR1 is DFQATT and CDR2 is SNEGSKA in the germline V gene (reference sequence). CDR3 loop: CSARSDREYEQYF.

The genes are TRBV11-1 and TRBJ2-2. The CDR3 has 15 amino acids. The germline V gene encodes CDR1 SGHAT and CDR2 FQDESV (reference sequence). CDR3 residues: CASSLSTHNTGELFF.

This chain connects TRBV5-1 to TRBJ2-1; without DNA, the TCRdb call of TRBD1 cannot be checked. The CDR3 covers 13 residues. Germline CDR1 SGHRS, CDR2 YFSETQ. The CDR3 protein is CASSPDSDNEQFF.

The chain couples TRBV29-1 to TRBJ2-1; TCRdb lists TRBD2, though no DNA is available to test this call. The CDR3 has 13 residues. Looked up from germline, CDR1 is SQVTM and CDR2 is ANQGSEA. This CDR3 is CSVAPSTYNEQFF.

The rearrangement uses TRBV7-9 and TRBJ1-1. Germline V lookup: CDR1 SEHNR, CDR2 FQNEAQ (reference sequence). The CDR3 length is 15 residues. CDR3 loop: CASSLLSGPNTEAFF.

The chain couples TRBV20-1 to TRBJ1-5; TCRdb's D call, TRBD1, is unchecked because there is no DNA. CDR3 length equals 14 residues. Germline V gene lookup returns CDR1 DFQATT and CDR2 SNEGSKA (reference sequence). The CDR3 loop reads CSASNRGSNQPQHF.

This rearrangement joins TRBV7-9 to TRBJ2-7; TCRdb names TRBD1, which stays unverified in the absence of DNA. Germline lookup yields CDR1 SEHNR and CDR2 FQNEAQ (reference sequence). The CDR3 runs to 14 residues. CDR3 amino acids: CASSFAGTIYEQYF.

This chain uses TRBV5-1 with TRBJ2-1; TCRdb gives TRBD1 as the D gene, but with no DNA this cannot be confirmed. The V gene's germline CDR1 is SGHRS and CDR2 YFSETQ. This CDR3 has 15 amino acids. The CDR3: CASSLTSAAYNEQFF.

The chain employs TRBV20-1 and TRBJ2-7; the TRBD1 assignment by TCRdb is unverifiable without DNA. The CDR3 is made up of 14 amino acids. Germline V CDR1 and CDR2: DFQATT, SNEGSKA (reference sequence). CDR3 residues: CSARKTGGSYEQYF.

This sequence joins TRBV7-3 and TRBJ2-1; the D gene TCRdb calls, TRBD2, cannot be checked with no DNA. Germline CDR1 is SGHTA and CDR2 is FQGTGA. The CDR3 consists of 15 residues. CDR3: CASSALAGAYNEQFF. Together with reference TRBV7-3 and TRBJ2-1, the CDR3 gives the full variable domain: GAGVSQTPSNKVTEKGKYVELRCDPISGHTALYWYRQSLGQGPEFLIYFQGTGAADDSGLPNDRFFAVRPEGSVSTLKIQRTERGDSAVYLCASSALAGAYNEQFFGPGTRLTVL.

This CDR3 reads CASSHEGSRNEQYF. The gene calls are TRBV7-8 and TRBJ2-7; TCRdb's D gene call, TRBD1, goes unchecked for lack of DNA. The CDR3 runs 14 residues. Germline loops: CDR1 SGHVS, CDR2 FQNEAQ.

The CDR3 is CASSDFSGMAYEQYF. The V and J genes are TRBV10-1 and TRBJ2-7; TCRdb outputs TRBD2, but without DNA this stays unchecked. CDR1 is WNHNN, CDR2 SYGVQD, per germline (reference sequence). The CDR3 has 15 residues.

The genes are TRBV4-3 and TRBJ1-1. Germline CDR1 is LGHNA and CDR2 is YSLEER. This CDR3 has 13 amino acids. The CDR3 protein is CASSQDWATEAFF.

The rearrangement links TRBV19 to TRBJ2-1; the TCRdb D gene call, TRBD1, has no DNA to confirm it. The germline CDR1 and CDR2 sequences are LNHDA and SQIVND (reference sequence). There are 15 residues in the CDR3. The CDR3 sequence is CASSDSGGLYNEQFF.

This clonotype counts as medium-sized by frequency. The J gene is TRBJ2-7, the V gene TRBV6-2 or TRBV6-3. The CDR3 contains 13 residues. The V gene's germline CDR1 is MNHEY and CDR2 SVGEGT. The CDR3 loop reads CASSYEVLYEQYF.

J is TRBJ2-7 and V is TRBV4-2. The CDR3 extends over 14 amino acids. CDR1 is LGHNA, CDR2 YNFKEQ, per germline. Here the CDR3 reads CASSQDFLAYEQYF.

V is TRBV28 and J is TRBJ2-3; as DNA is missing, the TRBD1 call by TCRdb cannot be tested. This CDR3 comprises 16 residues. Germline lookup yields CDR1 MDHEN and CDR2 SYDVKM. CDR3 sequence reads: CASRPRSDTSTDTQYF.

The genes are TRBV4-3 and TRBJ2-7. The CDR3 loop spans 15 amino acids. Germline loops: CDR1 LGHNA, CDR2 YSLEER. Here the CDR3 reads CASSQDLGPSYEQYF.

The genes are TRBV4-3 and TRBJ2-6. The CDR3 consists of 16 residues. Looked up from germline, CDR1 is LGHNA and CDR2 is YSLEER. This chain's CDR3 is CASSQEQGSGANVLTF.